This entry lists 6 T cell receptor beta chains sequenced from one sample in a study of regulatory T cells in long-lasting Graves disease. Time point given: newly diagnosed GD, antithyroid drugs for less than 3 months. Construction of the TCR library relied on RNA isolated from PBMCs. With iRepertoire HTBI primers and Arm-PCR of CDR3 regions, TCR beta libraries were built. MiXCR was run by TCRdb on the multiplex PCR reads, yielding one entry per CDR3 protein. The sample includes under 450,000 distinct CDR3 sequences, around 11% of them seen just once. These data also formed part of another study, on T cells in Graves' hyperthyroidism and ophthalmopathy.

The sample was peripheral blood mononuclear cells (PBMCs), taken at new diagnosis, from a patient treated with antithyroid drugs. Every receptor here comes from a young woman with Graves disease.

This clonotype was seen a few times. V gene TRBV3-1 combines with J gene TRBJ2-1; perhaps D is TRBD1 or TRBD2 (6 bases each). The V and J ends lost 6 bases and 9 bases respectively, with 24 bases between them. Per germline, CDR1 LGHDT and CDR2 YNNKEL (reference sequence). The CDR3 consists of 16 residues. CDR3 loop: CASSRGGPGWRGEQFF. CDR3 DNA: TGTGCCAGCAGTCGTGGGGGCCCCGGTTGGCGGGGTGAGCAGTTCTTC.

In its sample, this clonotype was seen a few times. V is TRBV20-1 and J is TRBJ2-1; TRBD1 agrees at 8 bases. The germline gives CDR1 DFQATT, CDR2 SNEGSKA (reference sequence). There are 13 residues in the CDR3. The junction had 5 bases not matched to a gene; V was cut back by 2 bases and J by 8 bases. The CDR3 spells CSARRTGNHEQFF. The CDR3 DNA reads as TGCAGTGCTAGAAGGACAGGGAATCATGAGCAGTTCTTC.

This clonotype was detected a few times. J is TRBJ1-3 and V is TRBV28; TRBD1 might be the D (5 bases). The CDR3 length is 15 residues. CDR1 and CDR2 (germline): MDHEN, SYDVKM. V was clipped by 5 bases and J by 3 bases, with 14 bases between them. CDR3 DNA: TGTGCCAGCAGTGCCAGGGAAGTAGTTGGAAACACCATATATTTT. This translates into CASSAREVVGNTIYF.

This clonotype was picked up many times. The V call is TRBV28, the J call TRBJ2-3; D ambiguous. CDR3 length: 18 residues. The germline V and J ends were trimmed by 4 bases and 1 base, with 21 bases remaining between them. Germline V CDR1 and CDR2: MDHEN, SYDVKM. The CDR3 coding sequence is TGTGCCAGCAGTTACCCCTCCTTGGCGCCGAAGGGCACAGATACGCAGTATTTT. This sequence encodes CASSYPSLAPKGTDTQYF.

Ten or more counts support this clonotype. The CDR3 loop is CASRVTSGSYPYNEQFF. CDR3 nucleotides: TGTGCCAGCAGAGTAACTAGCGGGAGTTACCCCTACAATGAGCAGTTCTTC. The V gene is TRBV2, the J gene TRBJ2-1; 11 bases match TRBD2. The trim removed 6 bases at V and 2 bases at J, leaving 9 bases unmatched. Looked up from germline, CDR1 is SNHLY and CDR2 is FYNNEI. The CDR3 length is 17 residues. Full variable domain (outside the CDR3, taken from reference TRBV2 and TRBJ2-1): EPEVTQTPSHQVTQMGQEVILRCVPISNHLYFYWYRQILGQKVEFLVSFYNNEISEKSEIFDDQFSVERPDGSNFTLKIRSTKLEDSAMYFCASRVTSGSYPYNEQFFGPGTRLTVL.

Many counts were recorded for this clonotype. The chain carries TRBV11-3 and TRBJ2-5; a weak D match, TRBD1 (5 bases). Germline CDR1 SGHNT, CDR2 YENEEA. The V gene lost 4 bases and the J gene lost 5 bases, with 29 bases spanning the gap. The CDR3 has 19 amino acids. The CDR3 sequence: CASSSTTADKTGPGETQYF. CDR3 sequence (DNA): TGTGCCAGCAGCTCTACTACCGCCGATAAAACAGGCCCCGGCGAGACCCAGTACTTC.